A selection of T cell receptor beta chains follows, all from one sample in a study of cytomegalovirus exposure and HLA in healthy donors. Sequencing was performed with immunoSEQ multiplex PCR; in TCRdb, only in-frame clones are kept and a portion is missing. In the table there are about 87,000 clones, over 70% of which are singletons. Sequencing input: PBMCs. These receptor sequences come from a man under 40 in good health and CMV-seropositive. Each CDR3 is given with its conserved first and last residue. The listing skips clone size in some rows; elsewhere it reads once, few, many or a size class.

J gene | V gene | clone size | CDR3 protein
TRBJ2-3 | TRBV29-1 | NA | CSVTWTSGSPTDTQYF
TRBJ2-3 | TRBV30 | NA | CACPGVSTDTQYF
TRBJ1-5 | TRBV6-5 | NA | CASSYRGGGQPQHF
TRBJ2-7 | TRBV7-8 | NA | CASSLGLGGGTYEQYF
TRBJ1-1 | TRBV19 | NA | CASRISRNTEAFF
TRBJ1-2 | TRBV10-3 | NA | CAITTGVDYGYTF
TRBJ1-2 | TRBV6-1 | NA | CASSIGVYYGYTF
TRBJ2-7 | TRBV5-1 | NA | CASSSGTGAYEQYF
TRBJ2-7 | TRBV5-6 | NA | CASSLAVLSYEQYF
TRBJ2-1 | TRBV28 | NA | CASSGTVLEVYYNEQFF
TRBJ1-1 | TRBV5-1 | NA | CASSLISGEGTEAFF
TRBJ1-6 | TRBV2 | NA | CAIQDPTYNSPPHF
TRBJ2-3 | TRBV7-9 | NA | CASSLGTSGETDTQYF
TRBJ2-7 | TRBV14 | NA | CASSKAGAREQYF
TRBJ2-7 | TRBV5-4 | NA | CASSLAGGSMREQYF
TRBJ1-3 | TRBV7-9 | few | CAISWDTRGLGNTIYF
TRBJ1-1 | TRBV28 | NA | CASSPGQTNTEAFF